This T cell receptor beta chain stems from a study of cytomegalovirus exposure and HLA in healthy donors (dated by TCRdb to the late 2010s). Regarding the complete study: An earlier analysis of some 500 of the donors reported roughly 300 Gb of sequence data and some 100 million unique TCR beta sequences from about 179 million T cells. An early release covering around 630 HLA-typed donors comprised about 300 gigabases of sequencing data and some 79 million unique TCR sequences. Because of strong linkage in the cohort, roughly five DR-DQ haplotypes were treated as single units for association and clustering. In an earlier analysis of 550 to 700 of the donors, high-throughput TCR beta sequencing was used to judge whether each TCR beta V gene segment behaved as functional or pseudogenic. Donor age, sex, ethnicity and CMV serostatus were compiled alongside the repertoire data. HLA typing included class I and class II loci at four-digit resolution. A later genetic analysis used genome-wide SNP genotypes for about 65% of the roughly 670 donors, treating that subset as a discovery cohort. All discovery cohort repertoires had been generated on a single sequencing platform. Using immunosequencing, the study profiled T cell repertoires from 500 to 800 subjects and related those repertoires to cytomegalovirus serostatus. The study aimed to test whether cataloging public T cell receptors could reveal signatures of past pathogen exposure. Typing coverage varied by locus: roughly 620-640 donors for A, B, C, DRB1 and DQB1; approximately 520 for DQA1; approximately 570 for DPA1; 450 to 480 for DPB1. Along with the 666-subject first cohort, a separate validation cohort of 120 different subjects was used. A later analysis re-analyzed previously published TCR beta repertoires from about 730 donors and added high-resolution HLA genotyping to study TCR occurrence patterns. Across around 400 genotyped donors of the cohort, an average of about 240,000 unique TCR beta nucleotide sequences per donor were sequenced, and 15% to 20% of those sequences were non-productive. To predict cytomegalovirus infection status, the study brought together high-throughput TCR immunosequencing, statistical association of individual TCRs with disease status, and machine learning. In the later analysis, no new phenotypic data were used to find candidate immune exposures; instead, reliance was placed on TCR beta sequences and their occurrence across donors. The genetic ancestry cluster associated with self-reported Caucasian donors included 80% to 90% of the 398 genotyped donors.

Regarding this clone: Its antigen is currently not known. The sample holds no much larger clone one base away, and base qualities are not on file.

Here is what the overall study found, with its caveats: Only TCR beta chains were sequenced in this cohort, and the absence of alpha or paired-chain data limited detectable features. For the cohort, immune exposure information was limited to CMV serostatus. The authors suggested that the approach could potentially be extended to other disease states and immunological phenotypes. A further reported finding was that TCR beta sequences accurately predicted the HLA-A and HLA-B alleles for most subjects in the first cohort. Because counts were too low, roughly 18 rarely observed V segments, including chromosome 9 orphons, were left out of the earlier analysis of some 640 of the donors. In an earlier analysis of some 500 of the donors, most TCR beta V segments were observed in productive rearrangements about 87% or about 30% of the time, broadly matching IMGT annotations. According to a later genetic analysis, donors in an Asian-associated ancestry cluster had fewer N-insertions in productive TCRs than the approximately 690-donor mean. Correlated functional status among segregating V segments might be attributable to linkage disequilibrium, but an unknown experimental factor could not be ruled out. Most CMV-associated TCR beta chains appeared to be HLA-restricted in a later analysis, and the HLA associations seemed to be driven largely by CMV exposure. A later analysis reported that several top co-occurrence clusters appeared linked to parvovirus B19, influenza, CMV and Epstein-Barr virus. Some IMGT-functional V segments, including TRBV6-2 and TRBV6-3, could not be told apart with the 87-base-pair reads, so those segments were excluded. In the study, about 150 TCR beta chains were listed as associated with cytomegalovirus. Across donors, most TCR sequences were observed very rarely, whereas some public TCRs were present in many individuals. Presence/absence analyses assumed roughly uniform sequencing depth across donors, an assumption that may not hold. Three of the identified cytomegalovirus-associated TCR beta chains were confirmed in vitro to be specific for cytomegalovirus antigens. In a later analysis, HLA-associated TCR beta chains showed more clonal expansion and lower generation probabilities than non-associated chains that were equally common. Because HLA typing was missing for some donors at each locus, association tests included only the typed subset. When HLA alleles, especially DR and DQ, strongly co-occurred, attributing TCR associations to individual alleles was difficult. A later analysis found that TCR association rates varied across HLA loci, with DRB1 alleles showing the most associated TCRs and HLA-C alleles the fewest. In a later genetic analysis, a missense DCLRE1C variant was associated with V-gene and J-gene trimming of TCR beta chains, and the association was replicated in an independent cohort. In both the original and validation cohorts, the classifier was reported to diagnose cytomegalovirus status with high specificity and sensitivity. A group of highly shared sequence variants was considered likely to be a technical artifact of the sequencing pipeline. In a later analysis, 16,951 TCR beta sequences were associated with specific HLA alleles at a false discovery rate of 0.05.

The cohort was made up of approximately 670 healthy bone marrow donors. All cohort members were sampled while nominally healthy, although unrecorded immune exposures were likely present. The donor tested CMV seropositive, placing the donor among the roughly 300 seropositive members of the cohort. A peripheral blood sample was provided by each donor, and peripheral blood mononuclear cells were used for TCR beta sequencing. Genomic DNA was extracted from the blood cell samples with the Qiagen DNeasy Blood Extraction Kit. The germline V gene yields SQVTM for CDR1 and ANQGSEA for CDR2. The CDR3 holds 13 amino acids from the cysteine to the phenylalanine. Solely the CDR3 DNA is kept, with 39 bases framed from the first base. V lost 3 bases and J lost 1 base; the stretch between them is 9 bases long. The protocol used for the library was the immunoSEQ multiplex PCR assay. A mixture of 60 forward primers for TCR Vbeta segments and 13 reverse primers for TCR Jbeta segments was used in the multiplex PCR. A multiplex PCR assay on genomic DNA amplified the CDR3 region of rearranged TCR beta genes. The amplified TCR beta libraries were sequenced on the Illumina HiSeq System as 87-base-pair reads. The authors' pipeline ran thus. A later analysis counted some 80 million unique TCR beta chains across the 550 to 750 repertoires, and 10 million to 12 million of these chains were shared by at least two donors. To remove PCR and sequencing errors, raw reads were error-corrected and collapsed into unique sequences using a nearest-neighbor algorithm that merged closely related sequences. V, D and J gene segments were assigned by aligning CDR3 sequences to IMGT reference sequences. For a sequence to be retained, at least a six-nucleotide match to both a V gene segment and a J gene segment was required. A rearrangement was called productive if the CDR3 had no stop codons and remained in frame with V and J, and every other rearrangement was called non-productive. CDR3 was defined according to IMGT convention as the region running from the second conserved V-encoded cysteine to the conserved J-encoded phenylalanine. Sequences without an unambiguous match to a single V gene segment were excluded from the earlier analysis of several hundred of the donors. In an earlier analysis of several hundred of the donors, V segments were called functional above 56.7% productive rearrangements and were called segregating when the between-donor standard deviation exceeded 5%. To diagnose cytomegalovirus status from the catalog of TCR beta chain sequences, a statistical classification framework was built. A later analysis assigned V and J genes by comparing TCR nucleotide sequences with IMGT/GENE-DB human TR gene sequences. In a later analysis, CDR3 sequences and most-parsimonious VDJ recombination scenarios were assigned using the TCRdist pipeline. In a later analysis, every TCR beta chain was defined by the combination of its CDR3 amino acid sequence and its V-gene family, and reads without a unique V-gene family were dropped. In a later analysis, 500 to 700 highly shared, low-generation-probability nucleotide sequences were removed to address suspected cross-contamination and a sequencing artifact. In a later analysis, a clonal expansion index was calculated for each public chain from normalized within-repertoire ranks of inferred template counts. In a later analysis, generation probabilities were computed using a VDJ recombination model fitted to out-of-frame rearrangements, and the results were checked against IGoR. A later analysis scored TCR-TCR, TCR-HLA and TCR-CMV co-occurrence with hypergeometric tests, applying a repertoire-size bias correction to TCR pairs. A later analysis estimated false discovery rates by permuting HLA or CMV assignments 20 times. In a later analysis, co-occurring TCRs were grouped using DBSCAN, and TCRdist sequence similarity was added for clustering within HLA-allele-positive subsets. Repertoires with fewer than 30,000 or more than 120,000 public chains, plus five repertoires with anomalous nucleotide sharing, were excluded from co-occurrence clustering. In its TCRdb copy, this immuneACCESS table keeps in-frame sequences only and misses some clones. Where compared with another copy, unresolved V genes explain less than half of these, and the others have no known cause. V and J calls and clone size are copied from that table; D and trimming were computed from the DNA. This sample holds under 150,000 clones; approximately 9% were observed only once. The biggest ten clones account for roughly 7% of the sample.

This sequence uses TRBV29-1 and TRBJ2-5, with TRBD1 as a weak D call on 6 bases. This receptor was obtained from a woman aged 40 to 50 in good health and CMV-seropositive. Sequencing was carried out using PBMCs. The CDR3 in this case is CSVDRGSQETQYF. At the DNA level, the sequence is TGCAGCGTTGACAGGGGTTCCCAAGAGACCCAGTACTTC.